This TCR beta chain stems from a study of blood T cell repertoires in COVID-19. Study-level background: From the United States, Italy and Spain came samples of acute and convalescent COVID-19. PBMCs, B-cell-depleted T cells, or T cells were the source of the cDNA or gDNA that made up the material.

The data were produced by immunoSEQ multiplex PCR, yet TCRdb's version contains in-frame clones alone and is incomplete. The sample lists around 68,000 clones, 65% to 90% occurring once. Trimming removed 6 bases from V and 0 bases from J; junction bases left unmatched: 11. The CDR3 runs 17 residues. From germline, CDR1 is MNHEY and CDR2 SVGEGT. Sequencing used peripheral blood. This receptor was obtained from a man aged 80 or over with acute or convalescent COVID-19. The genes are TRBV6-2 or TRBV6-3 and TRBJ1-5, with 7 bases identical to TRBD1. The CDR3 bases are TGTGCCAGCAGCCTGGACAGGCGCCCTAATAGCAATCAGCCCCAGCATTTT. Translation: CASSLDRRPNSNQPQHF.